Sequencing of this T cell receptor beta chain was carried out in a study of monozygotic twins with inflammatory bowel disease. Reprocessing the 5' RACE reads, TCRdb reports a single entry for every CDR3 protein and omits DNA. Its clone listing holds around 400,000 distinct CDR3 sequences. The CDR3 runs 16 residues. Germline loops: CDR1 MDHEN, CDR2 SYDVKM. The origin of this receptor is a human donor with ulcerative colitis or Crohn's disease, or a healthy co-twin of an affected twin (not recorded which). The chain joins TRBV28 to TRBJ1-5. Sequenced sample: blood. CDR3 in amino acids: CASRRPGTYSNQPQHF.